Here is one T cell receptor (beta chain) with its context. What it binds is unknown. With a J-beta primer mix and a sample-barcoded 5' primer, a second PCR ran 7 to 11 cycles. TCRdb fed the 5' RACE reads into MiXCR, producing one record per CDR3 protein. Among about 720,000 distinct CDR3 sequences listed, 20% to 25% were seen once. The CDR3 has 15 amino acids. The V gene's germline CDR1 is SGHRS and CDR2 YFSETQ. The V gene lost 2 bases and the J gene lost 4 bases, with 16 bases spanning the gap. Samples had at least 6 million PBMCs isolated from them. The sample comes from a study of blood T cells in healthy people across ages. Overall study context: About one barcoded beta molecule per two T cells came from capture by template switching.

Study-level results: Older age went with lower TCR beta diversity per million T cells, in a roughly linear way.

The sequence was obtained from a man between 65 and 85 years old in good health. Material: blood. The chain employs TRBV5-1 and TRBJ2-7, with D perhaps assigned TRBD1 or TRBD2 (5 bases each). CDR3 sequence reads: CASSLFSGTGYEQYF. CDR3 DNA: TGCGCCAGCAGCTTATTTTCAGGGACGGGTTACGAGCAGTACTTC.